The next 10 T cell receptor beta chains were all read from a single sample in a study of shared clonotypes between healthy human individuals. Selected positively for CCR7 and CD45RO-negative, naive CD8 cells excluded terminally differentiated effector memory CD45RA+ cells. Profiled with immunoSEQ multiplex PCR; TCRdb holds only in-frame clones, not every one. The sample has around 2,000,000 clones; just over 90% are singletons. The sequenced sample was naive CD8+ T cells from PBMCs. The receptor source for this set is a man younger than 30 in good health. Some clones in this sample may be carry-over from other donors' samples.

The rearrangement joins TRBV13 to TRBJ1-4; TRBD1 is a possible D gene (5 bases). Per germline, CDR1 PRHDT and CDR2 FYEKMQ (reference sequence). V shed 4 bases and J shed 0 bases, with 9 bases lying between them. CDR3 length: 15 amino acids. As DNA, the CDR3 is TGTGCCAGCAGCTCCCGGGACCCAACTAATGAAAAACTGTTTTTT. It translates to CASSSRDPTNEKLFF.

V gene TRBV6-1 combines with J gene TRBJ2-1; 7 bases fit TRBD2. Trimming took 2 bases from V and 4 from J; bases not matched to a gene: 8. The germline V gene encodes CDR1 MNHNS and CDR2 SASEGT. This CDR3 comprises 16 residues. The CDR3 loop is CASSESTSVLYNEQFF. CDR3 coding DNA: TGTGCCAGCAGTGAAAGTACTAGCGTCCTATACAATGAGCAGTTCTTC.

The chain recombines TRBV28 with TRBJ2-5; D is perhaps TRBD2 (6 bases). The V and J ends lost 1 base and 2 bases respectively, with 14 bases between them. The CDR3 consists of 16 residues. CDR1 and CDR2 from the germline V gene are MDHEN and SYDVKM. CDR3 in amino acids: CASSLFRGTSQETQYF. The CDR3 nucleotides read TGTGCCAGCAGTTTATTTCGGGGGACGTCTCAAGAGACCCAGTACTTC.

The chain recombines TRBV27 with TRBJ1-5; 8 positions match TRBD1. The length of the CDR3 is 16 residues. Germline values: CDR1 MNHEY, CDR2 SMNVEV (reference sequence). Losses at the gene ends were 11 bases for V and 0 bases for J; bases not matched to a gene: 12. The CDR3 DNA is TGTGCCGCCGGTCAAAGACAGGGGCATAGCAATCAGCCCCAGCATTTT. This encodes CAAGQRQGHSNQPQHF.

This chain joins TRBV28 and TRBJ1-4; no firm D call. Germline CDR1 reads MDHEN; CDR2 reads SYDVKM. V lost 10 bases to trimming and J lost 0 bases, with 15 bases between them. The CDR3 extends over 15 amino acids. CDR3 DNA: TGTGCCATTTCACTATCGGATACAACTAATGAAAAACTGTTTTTT. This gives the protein CAISLSDTTNEKLFF. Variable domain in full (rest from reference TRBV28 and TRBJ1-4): DVKVTQSSRYLVKRTGEKVFLECVQDMDHENMFWYRQDPGLGLRLIYFSYDVKMKEKGDIPEGYSVSREKKERFSLILESASTNQTSMYLCAISLSDTTNEKLFFGSGTQLSVL.

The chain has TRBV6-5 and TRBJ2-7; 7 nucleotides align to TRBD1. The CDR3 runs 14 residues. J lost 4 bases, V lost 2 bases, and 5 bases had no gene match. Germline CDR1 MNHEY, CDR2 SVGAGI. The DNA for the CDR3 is TGTGCCAGCAGTTACGGCGTGACAGGGTACGAGCAGTACTTC. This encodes CASSYGVTGYEQYF.

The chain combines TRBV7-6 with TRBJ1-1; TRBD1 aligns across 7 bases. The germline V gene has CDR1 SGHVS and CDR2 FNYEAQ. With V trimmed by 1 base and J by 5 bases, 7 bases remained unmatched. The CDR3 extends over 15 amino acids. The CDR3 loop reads CASSLEGRGETEAFF. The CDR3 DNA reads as TGTGCCAGCAGCTTAGAGGGCAGGGGGGAGACTGAAGCTTTCTTT.

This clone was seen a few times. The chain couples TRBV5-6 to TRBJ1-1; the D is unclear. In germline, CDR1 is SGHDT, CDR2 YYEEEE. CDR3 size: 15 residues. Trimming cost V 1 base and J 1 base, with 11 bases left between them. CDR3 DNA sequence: TGTGCCAGCAGCTTGTTCTTTTCCAGGAACACTGAAGCTTTCTTT. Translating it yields CASSLFFSRNTEAFF.

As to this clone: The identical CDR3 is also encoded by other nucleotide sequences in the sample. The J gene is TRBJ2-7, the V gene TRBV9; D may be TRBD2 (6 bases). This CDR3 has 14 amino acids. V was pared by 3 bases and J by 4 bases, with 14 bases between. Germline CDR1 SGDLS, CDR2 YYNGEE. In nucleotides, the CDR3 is TGTGCCAGCAGCGAGCGTACGGGGGATTACGAGCAGTACTTC. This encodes CASSERTGDYEQYF.

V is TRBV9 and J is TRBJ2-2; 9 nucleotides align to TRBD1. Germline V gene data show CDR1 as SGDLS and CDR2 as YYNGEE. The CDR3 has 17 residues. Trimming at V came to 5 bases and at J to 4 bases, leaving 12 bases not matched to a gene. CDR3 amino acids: CASRAVDRGMATGELFF. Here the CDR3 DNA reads TGTGCCAGCAGAGCCGTTGACAGGGGGATGGCCACCGGGGAGCTGTTTTTT.